This is a list of T cell receptor beta chains from one sample in a study of T cell responses to AZD1222 COVID-19 vaccine. Here immunoSEQ multiplex PCR was the method, and the copy in TCRdb shows in-frame clones only, minus some. The sample shows around 130,000 clones, 80% to 95% of them seen only once. This material consisted of peripheral blood, taken 28 days after the second AZD1222 dose. These receptor sequences come from an adult who received the AZD1222 COVID-19 vaccine. The CDR3 runs from the conserved cysteine through the conserved F or W. The D gene is left open where the match is weak. Expanded clones get a size class; other rows say once, few or many, or leave the size out.

TRBV9	once	.	TRBJ1-3	CASSPPARPNSGNTIYF	TGTGCCAGCAGCCCCCCGGCCAGGCCGAACTCTGGAAACACCATATATTTT
TRBV6-6	.	.	TRBJ1-3	CASSNGQLSGNTIYF	TGTGCCAGCAGTAACGGACAGCTCTCTGGAAACACCATATATTTT
TRBV15	.	TRBD2	TRBJ2-1	CATSRALAGGNEQFF	TGTGCCACCAGCAGAGCACTAGCGGGTGGAAATGAGCAGTTCTTC
TRBV6-5	.	TRBD1	TRBJ1-2	CASSYGGQGAGYTF	TGTGCCAGCAGTTACGGGGGACAGGGTGCCGGCTACACCTTC
TRBV5-8	.	.	TRBJ1-2	CASSLGGRGYTF	TGTGCCAGCAGCTTGGGGGGTAGAGGCTACACCTTC
TRBV5-1	.	TRBD1	TRBJ1-4	CASSLEPDRVEKLFF	TGCGCCAGCAGCTTGGAACCTGACAGGGTGGAAAAACTGTTTTTT
TRBV2	few	.	TRBJ1-5	CASAGQGAQPQHF	TGTGCCAGTGCCGGGCAGGGCGCTCAGCCCCAGCATTTT
TRBV29-1	once	TRBD2	TRBJ2-7	CSVSRLAGSYEQYF	TGCAGCGTCTCTCGACTAGCGGGGTCCTACGAGCAGTACTTC
TRBV5-6	many	TRBD1	TRBJ1-3	CASSFGTGGSGNTIYF	TGTGCCAGCAGCTTCGGGACAGGAGGCTCTGGAAACACCATATATTTT
TRBV6-2/TRBV6-3	.	.	TRBJ1-6	CASSYSRGGNSPLHF	TGTGCCAGCAGTTACTCGAGAGGGGGAAATTCACCCCTCCACTTT
TRBV27	.	TRBD1	TRBJ2-5	CASSSRTGGRETQYF	TGTGCCAGCAGTTCCCGGACAGGGGGCAGAGAGACCCAGTACTTC
TRBV18	.	.	TRBJ2-1	CASSPGSSSYNEQFF	TGTGCCAGCTCACCAGGGAGCAGCTCCTACAATGAGCAGTTCTTC
TRBV6-6	.	TRBD2	TRBJ2-7	CASKIRGGGDEQYF	TGTGCCAGCAAAATCCGTGGCGGGGGGGACGAGCAGTACTTC
TRBV5-1	.	.	TRBJ2-7	CASSLSSASYEQYF	TGCGCCAGCAGCTTGAGCAGCGCTTCCTACGAGCAGTACTTC
TRBV5-4	.	TRBD1	TRBJ1-3	CASSLGTGARSGNTIYF	TGTGCCAGCAGCTTGGGCACAGGGGCGCGCTCTGGAAACACCATATATTTT
TRBV24-1	.	TRBD2	TRBJ2-1	CATSEPPGLAINEQFF	TGTGCCACCAGTGAACCTCCGGGACTAGCGATCAATGAGCAGTTCTTC
TRBV30	.	.	TRBJ2-7	CAAGRVTNYEQYF	TGTGCCGCCGGCCGGGTCACTAACTACGAGCAGTACTTC
TRBV24-1	.	.	TRBJ2-3	CATSWLGSDTQYF	TGTGCCACCAGTTGGCTGGGTTCAGATACGCAGTATTTT
TRBV4-2	.	.	TRBJ2-7	CASSQDFQKQYF	TGTGCCAGCAGCCAAGACTTCCAAAAGCAGTACTTC
TRBV18	.	.	TRBJ2-7	CASSRGGQRSYEQYF	TGTGCCAGCTCACGGGGGGGACAGAGATCCTACGAGCAGTACTTC
TRBV5-1	.	.	TRBJ1-6	CASSLVPGNNSPLHF	TGCGCCAGCAGCTTGGTTCCAGGGAATAATTCACCCCTCCACTTT
TRBV18	.	TRBD2	TRBJ2-3	CASSPLSGGPHTQYF	TGTGCCAGCTCACCACTGTCGGGGGGGCCTCATACGCAGTATTTT
TRBV6-5	.	.	TRBJ2-1	CASSPRLAYNEQFF	TGTGCCAGCAGTCCAAGACTAGCCTACAATGAGCAGTTCTTC